This T cell receptor (beta chain) was sequenced during a study of shared T cell receptors in the human thymus listed by TCRdb under 2021. Turning to the overall study: The study investigated the way shared, self-reactive T-cell receptor alpha chains are produced in the human thymus.

In regard to this clone: Its antigen remains unidentified. No much larger clone exists at a distance of one base, and base qualities are not known.

Library preparation was by the immunoSEQ multiplex PCR assay. TCRdb obtained this table from immuneACCESS and retained in-frame rearrangements with V and J assigned. These tables miss some clones; where compared with another copy, unresolved V genes account for less than half of the shortfall, and the remainder is unexplained. This sample holds 500,000 to 750,000 clones; around nine tenths were observed only once. Together, the top ten hold roughly 0.0097% of the sample. A further study also used this sample, focusing on human thymus T cells. As the second study states: The donors were immunologically healthy infants in Finland who had open corrective cardiac surgery for congenital heart defects. Thymus tissue was obtained as surgical resects removed during corrective cardiac surgery. Biased V and J gene segment usage appeared to be present in both thymic and peripheral blood repertoires. According to the related research, thymic TCR repertoires were highly overlapping among unrelated individuals. The study described the TCR alpha and beta repertoires in roughly 8 infant thymus samples and a few matching peripheral blood samples. Donor ages ranging from about 6 to 250 days were recorded, and five to seven male and a couple of female infants were included in the cohort. Thymocytes were mechanically released from the tissue and were stored as pellets of about 9-33 million cells at -70 degrees C. A QIAsymphony instrument was used to extract genomic DNA from the frozen cell pellets. The immunoSEQ multiplex PCR assay was used to amplify the TCRB and TCRAD loci from a standardized quantity of quality-controlled genomic DNA. Amplicons spanned the V(D)J region at a length sufficient to cover the CDR3 and identify V and J genes. The amplicons were sequenced on an Illumina platform via the commercial immunoSEQ service. Primer bias and sequencing errors were corrected as previously described, and TCRAD and TCRB definitions were based on the IMGT database. Repertoires were analysed with immunoSEQ Analyzer 3.0 and VDJTools, covering basic statistics, V/J segment usage, diversity estimates, rarefaction and pairwise overlap. To estimate diversity, the Chao1, ChaoE, Efron-Thisted, Shannon and inverse Simpson indices were applied, and diversity was also estimated on datasets down-sampled to the smallest sample. Repertoire overlap was determined by strict matching of CDR3 nucleotide sequence, V gene and J gene, and Jaccard-based multidimensional scaling clustering was applied. On average, thymus samples yielded approximately 780,000 unique TCRB clonotypes, whereas blood samples yielded about 84,000.

The clonotype comes from a boy younger than two with a congenital heart defect. Donor details come from another sample of the same person, matched by shared clones. Material: thymocytes.

The sequence in DNA is TGTGCCAGCTCACGTGCCGGGACTAGCGGCTACGAGCAGTACTTC. This is translated as CASSRAGTSGYEQYF. Recombination connected TRBV18 to TRBJ2-7; 11 junctional bases match TRBD2. From cysteine to phenylalanine, the CDR3 is 15 amino acids long. Only the CDR3 region is kept as DNA, spanning 45 bases read in frame from base 1. Via the germline V gene, CDR1 is KGHSH and CDR2 LQKENI. Here V drops 4 bases and J drops 3 bases, and the junction holds 5 bases not matched to any gene.